This T cell receptor beta chain originates from a study of molecular identifiers for immune sequencing clone quantification (dated 2018 in TCRdb). Regarding the research as a whole: In a replicate experiment, RNA from 20,000 or 100,000 naive CD8 T cells was split into five aliquots, four of which were sequenced. This methods study used CD8 T cells to benchmark TCR RNA copy counting and molecular-identifier clustering-based TCR repertoire sequencing (MIDCIRS).

Naive CD8 T cell libraries were made from 20,000 to 1,000,000 sorted cells using 10%, 30% or 50% of purified RNA. Naive CD8 T cells were FACS-sorted as CD8+CD4-CCR7+CD45RA+ on a BD FACSAria II into RLT Plus buffer. To test detection sensitivity, Jurkat RNA equal to ten TCR copies was added to samples of about 19,000-1,100,000 naive CD8 T cells. CD8 T cells were enriched using RosetteSep CD8+ T Cell Enrichment Cocktail and Ficoll-Paque, and the enriched cells then underwent ACK red cell lysis. The library relied on PCR. The sample was run on a NextSeq 500. Bulk TCR libraries were made following a previously described method, with the TCR primers given in Table S5. Purification of total RNA was performed with the Qiagen AllPrep DNA/RNA kit. Before analysis, reads from multiple sequencing runs of one library were combined. In the paper's pipeline: Reads were retained only if the reads had an exact TCR constant sequence, and the retained reads were trimmed to 150 nt and grouped according to their 12-nt molecular barcodes. Reads in each barcode group were sub-clustered using a 15% Levenshtein threshold, and a quality-weighted consensus sequence was built for each RNA molecule. Non-functional sequences were filtered out, along with any lower-count sequence sitting one edit away from another sequence. Barcode sub-clusters with fewer than 20% of the maximum read count were removed, based on fitting two negative binomial distributions. Using fastp at Q25 and MiXCR, TCRdb reprocessed the public reads and kept productive beta chains. Every distinct CDR3 protein forms one entry, paired with its most common genes and DNA. The V and J calls and clone size come from TCRdb's table, not from the authors' own analysis. The sample table records some 590,000 distinct CDR3 sequences; 25% of these occur just once. About 0.78% of the sample belongs to the ten largest clones.

Ends trimmed: V by 0 bases, J by 4 bases; bases unmatched to a gene: 7. The CDR3 sequence holds 17 residues, the cysteine and phenylalanine included. Of all the DNA, just the CDR3 is kept, 51 bases in frame from base 1. Reading the germline V gene (reference sequence) gives CDR1 LGHDT and CDR2 YNNKEL. What the study reported, not specific to this receptor: Without barcode sub-clustering, chimeric consensus sequences inflated TCR diversity; chimeras reached as high as 47%. Highly expanded clone sizes could be underestimated because identical TCR molecules may share a barcode. In CMV-specific effector cells, clones with more than 20 RNA copies accounted for over 97% of molecules, whereas in naive cells such clones accounted for under 1%. About 3 recovered TCR RNA copies per cell were obtained by modeling, versus about 10 by digital PCR, implying a capture efficiency of roughly 32%. Spiked-in Jurkat TCR RNA equal to a single cell's worth was reported to be detectable even within one million naive CD8 T cells. Spiked-in Jurkat TCR RNA (approximately 10 copies' worth), which is not part of the donor repertoire, was contained in the naive libraries.

The sample holds a few counts of this clonotype. Its cognate antigen has yet to be identified. Base qualities were left out, and no much larger clone turns up one base away. Recombination connected TRBV3-1 to TRBJ2-5, with 11 central nucleotides matching TRBD2. This receptor was identified in a human donor in good health. Some libraries in this study had Jurkat cell RNA spiked in. Sequenced: naive CD8+ T cells from blood, with Jurkat cell RNA spiked in. According to the study, the label for this sample's cell subset or site signals: FACS-sorted CD8+CD4-CCR7+CD45RA+ naive T cells. CDR3 loop: CASSQDVLAGALETQYF. The DNA sequence is given as TGTGCCAGCAGCCAAGATGTACTAGCGGGAGCCTTAGAGACCCAGTACTTC.